Listed below are T cell receptor beta chains from one sample, sequenced in a study of T cell changes during pregnancy in multiple sclerosis. Libraries were prepared by immunoSEQ multiplex PCR; TCRdb keeps only in-frame clonotypes and omits some of them. The sample consists of roughly 59,000 clones, roughly 89% of them appearing once. The specimen was peripheral blood, collected in the third trimester of pregnancy. All receptors derive from a female donor in good health, enrolled as a control in a pregnancy study. Both conserved end residues are part of each CDR3. The D gene is left open where the match is weak. Rows may omit the clone size; those that give it use once, few, many or a size class.

J: TRBJ1-2
size: once
D: -
V: TRBV7-9
DNA: TGTGCCAGCAGCCTCGGTGCTAGCTATGGCTACACCTTC
CDR3: CASSLGASYGYTF

J: TRBJ1-5
size: -
D: -
V: TRBV19
DNA: TGTGCCAGTAGTGGAGGGGTGCGCCGTGGGAATCAGCCCCAGCATTTT
CDR3: CASSGGVRRGNQPQHF

J: TRBJ2-7
size: -
D: TRBD2
V: TRBV7-3
DNA: TGTGCCAGCAGCTTAAGGGCGACTAGCGGCGAGCAGTACTTC
CDR3: CASSLRATSGEQYF

J: TRBJ1-4
size: -
D: -
V: TRBV6-6
DNA: TGTGCCAGCAGTTTCGCACAGGGTCAGGGTGAAAAACTGTTTTTT
CDR3: CASSFAQGQGEKLFF

J: TRBJ2-7
size: -
D: TRBD1
V: TRBV28
DNA: TGTGCCAGCAACAATCGCCGGGACAGGGGGCGGTACGAGCAGTACTTC
CDR3: CASNNRRDRGRYEQYF

J: TRBJ2-1
size: -
D: TRBD2
V: TRBV25-1
DNA: TGTGCCAGCAGTGAATGGCGTAGCGGGGTAAAGTATGAGCAGTTCTTC
CDR3: CASSEWRSGVKYEQFF

J: TRBJ1-2
size: -
D: -
V: TRBV6-6
DNA: TGTGCCAGCAAGAGGGCTGGCTACACCTTC
CDR3: CASKRAGYTF

J: TRBJ1-6
size: -
D: -
V: TRBV6-1
DNA: TGTGCCAGCAAGGCACAGGGAGGGTTTAATCCACCCCTCCACTTT
CDR3: CASKAQGGFNPPLHF

J: TRBJ2-5
size: -
D: -
V: TRBV6-6
DNA: TGTGCCAGCAGTGCCACGGGGGAACCAAGGGCCCAGTACTTC
CDR3: CASSATGEPRAQYF

J: TRBJ1-1
size: -
D: -
V: TRBV7-2
DNA: TGTGCCAGCAGCTTACGACTGGTGGGCACTGAAGCTTTCTTT
CDR3: CASSLRLVGTEAFF

J: TRBJ2-5
size: -
D: TRBD2
V: TRBV5-1
DNA: TGCGCCAGCAGCTTGAAGGTAGCGGGGGCCTACCAAGAGACCCAGTACTTC
CDR3: CASSLKVAGAYQETQYF

J: TRBJ1-6
size: -
D: TRBD1
V: TRBV5-1
DNA: TGCGCCAGCAGCTTCGGCGACAGGGTATTTGGTAATTCACCCCTCCACTTT
CDR3: CASSFGDRVFGNSPLHF

J: TRBJ1-1
size: -
D: TRBD1
V: TRBV7-2
DNA: TGTGCCAGCAGCAGACAGGGGGAGTACACTGAAGCTTTCTTT
CDR3: CASSRQGEYTEAFF

J: TRBJ1-5
size: -
D: -
V: TRBV19
DNA: TGTGCCAGTGGGGCCAACCCGGGGGAAACGGGCAATCAGCCCCAGCATTTT
CDR3: CASGANPGETGNQPQHF

J: TRBJ1-6
size: -
D: -
V: TRBV5-1
DNA: TGCGCCAGCAGCTGGAGCTCCTATAATTCACCCCTCCACTTT
CDR3: CASSWSSYNSPLHF

J: TRBJ1-6
size: -
D: -
V: TRBV6-1
DNA: TGTGCCAGCAGATGGGCCAATTCACCCCTCCACTTT
CDR3: CASRWANSPLHF

J: TRBJ2-1
size: few
D: -
V: TRBV20-1
DNA: TGCAGTGCTAAATGGCATGAGCAGTTCTTC
CDR3: CSAKWHEQFF

J: TRBJ2-3
size: -
D: -
V: TRBV9
DNA: TGTGCCAGCAGGCTAGTTAACCCAGATACGCAGTATTTT
CDR3: CASRLVNPDTQYF

J: TRBJ2-3
size: -
D: -
V: TRBV5-1
DNA: TGCGCCAGCAGCCCATTTGGAGGGTTCACAGATACGCAGTATTTT
CDR3: CASSPFGGFTDTQYF

J: TRBJ2-7
size: -
D: -
V: TRBV5-1
DNA: TGCGCCAGCAGCTTGGTGGGGGGGCGAGGTAACTACGAGCAGTACTTC
CDR3: CASSLVGGRGNYEQYF

J: TRBJ2-7
size: -
D: TRBD1
V: TRBV7-3
DNA: TGTGCCAGCAGCCTTGACAGGGGCGACGAGCAGTACTTC
CDR3: CASSLDRGDEQYF

J: TRBJ2-1
size: -
D: TRBD2
V: TRBV5-4
DNA: TGTGCCAGCTCCCTGGCGGGGGTCTACAATGAGCAGTTCTTC
CDR3: CASSLAGVYNEQFF

J: TRBJ2-7
size: -
D: TRBD2
V: TRBV28
DNA: TGTGCCAGCAGTTTCCGGACTAGCGAGCAGTACTTC
CDR3: CASSFRTSEQYF

J: TRBJ1-2
size: once
D: TRBD1
V: TRBV9
DNA: TGTGCCAGCAGCGTAGGGCCCAGGGGGCGCGTTAACTATGGCTACACCTTC
CDR3: CASSVGPRGRVNYGYTF